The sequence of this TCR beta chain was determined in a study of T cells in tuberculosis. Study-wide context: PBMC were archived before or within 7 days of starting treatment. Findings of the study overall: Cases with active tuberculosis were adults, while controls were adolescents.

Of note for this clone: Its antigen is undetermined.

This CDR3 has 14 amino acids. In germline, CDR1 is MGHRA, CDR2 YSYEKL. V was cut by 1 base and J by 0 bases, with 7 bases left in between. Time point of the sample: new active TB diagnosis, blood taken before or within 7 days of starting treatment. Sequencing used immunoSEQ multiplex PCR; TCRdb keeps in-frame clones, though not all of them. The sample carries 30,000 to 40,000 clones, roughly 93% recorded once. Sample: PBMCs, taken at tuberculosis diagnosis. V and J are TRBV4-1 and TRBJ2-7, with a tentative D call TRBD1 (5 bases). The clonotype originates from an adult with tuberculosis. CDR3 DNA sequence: TGCGCCAGCAGCCAAGGTGACAGCTCCTACGAGCAGTACTTC. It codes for CASSQGDSSYEQYF.